This TCR beta chain was recorded in a study of T cell responses to AZD1222 COVID-19 vaccine. Profiling relied on immunoSEQ multiplex PCR, and the TCRdb table lists in-frame clones only, not all of them. The sample records about 200,000 clones, roughly 92% being singletons. In germline, CDR1 is SGHKS, CDR2 YYEKEE (reference sequence). The CDR3 spans 17 residues. Trimming left V 5 bases short and J 0 bases short, with 18 bases between. The study's findings and limits: Dominant at 160-218 and 743-854, vaccine-associated CD4 TCRs also spanned spike. The repertoires were collected only after the peak T cell response. Possibly, clonal diversity was underestimated; donors were largely white British and included more females.

This clone was observed a single time. Antigen specificity is unknown. The rearrangement uses TRBV5-5 and TRBJ1-3, with D perhaps matching TRBD1 (5 bases). The sequence derives from an adult who received the AZD1222 COVID-19 vaccine. This specimen consisted of peripheral blood, obtained 28 days after the second AZD1222 dose. CDR3 protein: CASSLGPQGASGNTIYF. DNA for the CDR3: TGTGCCAGCAGTCTGGGGCCCCAGGGAGCCTCTGGAAACACCATATATTTT.